A selection of T cell receptor beta chains follows, all from one sample in a study of PD-1 blockade in mismatch repair-deficient tumors. Using immunoSEQ multiplex PCR, the repertoire was profiled, and TCRdb retains in-frame clones only, with some absent. The sample yields 100,000 to 150,000 clones, more than 85% seen once. Sequences were derived from peripheral blood, sampled 44 weeks after starting pembrolizumab. The receptors stem from an adult with mismatch repair-deficient cancer. Both conserved end residues are trimmed from each CDR3.

V gene: TRBV6-5
J gene: TRBJ2-3
CDR3 protein: ASSYRDRDTDTQY

V gene: TRBV19
J gene: TRBJ2-3
CDR3 protein: ASSNRGSGRGPSTDTQY

V gene: TRBV18
J gene: TRBJ2-1
CDR3 protein: ASSRDGNEQF

V gene: TRBV7-6
J gene: TRBJ2-5
CDR3 protein: ASSSGQGALGETQY

V gene: TRBV11-3
J gene: TRBJ1-1
CDR3 protein: ASSLDSGNTEAF

V gene: TRBV9
J gene: TRBJ2-3
CDR3 protein: ASSERPPDTQY

V gene: TRBV6-1
J gene: TRBJ1-2
CDR3 protein: ASITGGGYGYT

V gene: TRBV7-9
J gene: TRBJ2-7
CDR3 protein: ASSLTGGAYEQY

V gene: TRBV7-2
J gene: TRBJ1-2
CDR3 protein: ASSARDRDGYT

V gene: TRBV7-9
J gene: TRBJ1-5
CDR3 protein: ASSFEGPRPQH

V gene: TRBV5-1
J gene: TRBJ1-1
CDR3 protein: ASSLFWGRQFVPSGAF

V gene: TRBV7-9
J gene: TRBJ2-1
CDR3 protein: ASSPRKPGTVDEQF

V gene: TRBV27
J gene: TRBJ2-6
CDR3 protein: ASSSPGTSGRSGANVLT

V gene: TRBV19
J gene: TRBJ2-5
CDR3 protein: ASSTWDSQETQY

V gene: TRBV30
J gene: TRBJ2-4
CDR3 protein: AWSGQGGNIQY

V gene: TRBV4-1
J gene: TRBJ1-2
CDR3 protein: ASSHSTAANYGYT

V gene: TRBV5-1
J gene: TRBJ2-7
CDR3 protein: ASSLGEHRVQY

V gene: TRBV7-9
J gene: TRBJ2-4
CDR3 protein: ASSPGQLLAKNIQY

V gene: TRBV11-2
J gene: TRBJ2-5
CDR3 protein: ASSLVRYGTQY

V gene: TRBV6-5
J gene: TRBJ2-3
CDR3 protein: ASSYSGRYTDTQY

V gene: TRBV18
J gene: TRBJ1-1
CDR3 protein: ASSPPWQGENTEAF

V gene: TRBV9
J gene: TRBJ2-3
CDR3 protein: ASSVPGPTDTQY

V gene: TRBV7-9
J gene: TRBJ2-3
CDR3 protein: ASSFPDRGTDTQY

V gene: TRBV5-1
J gene: TRBJ2-7
CDR3 protein: ASSLGGAGADEQY

V gene: TRBV20-1
J gene: TRBJ2-7
CDR3 protein: SASFPGEQY

V gene: TRBV30
J gene: TRBJ1-1
CDR3 protein: AWSGGEAF

V gene: TRBV30
J gene: TRBJ1-1
CDR3 protein: ALERTGDTEAF

V gene: TRBV5-1
J gene: TRBJ1-3
CDR3 protein: ASSLARSDSGNTIY

V gene: TRBV5-1
J gene: TRBJ2-1
CDR3 protein: ASSFAAGVGNEQF

V gene: TRBV11-2
J gene: TRBJ2-5
CDR3 protein: ASSLSPKETQY

V gene: TRBV5-1
J gene: TRBJ2-7
CDR3 protein: ASSLADGFEQY

V gene: TRBV11-3
J gene: TRBJ2-1
CDR3 protein: ASSFREGSYNEQF

V gene: TRBV19
J gene: TRBJ2-2
CDR3 protein: ASRGSGSGELF

V gene: TRBV21-1
J gene: TRBJ1-5
CDR3 protein: ASSNEIPERGQGAVSNQPQH

V gene: TRBV7-9
J gene: TRBJ2-1
CDR3 protein: ASSLVGTGPYNEQF

V gene: TRBV5-4
J gene: TRBJ1-2
CDR3 protein: ASSRDREWGYT

V gene: TRBV28
J gene: TRBJ2-4
CDR3 protein: ASRRTGAKNIQY

V gene: TRBV4-3
J gene: TRBJ2-7
CDR3 protein: ASSPAWDSYEQY

V gene: TRBV2
J gene: TRBJ1-5
CDR3 protein: ASRDPNLIAQH

V gene: TRBV28
J gene: TRBJ2-5
CDR3 protein: ASSLAAGDETQY

V gene: TRBV5-5
J gene: TRBJ2-1
CDR3 protein: ASSESGSYNEQF

V gene: TRBV18
J gene: TRBJ2-7
CDR3 protein: ASSPQARDYEQY

V gene: TRBV9
J gene: TRBJ2-3
CDR3 protein: ASSVDPRGGLDTQY

V gene: TRBV19
J gene: TRBJ2-6
CDR3 protein: ASTLGAGANVLT

V gene: TRBV10-3
J gene: TRBJ2-7
CDR3 protein: AISESMSGGSSYEQY

V gene: TRBV28
J gene: TRBJ2-3
CDR3 protein: ASSFSLSGADTQY

V gene: TRBV7-2
J gene: TRBJ1-2
CDR3 protein: ASSPVQGYYGYT